The clone carrying this T cell receptor (beta chain) was seen only a few times. The target antigen is unknown. Mouse gene names and germline throughout. The read terminates 4 residues ahead of where the CDR3 ends, so the germline J gene completes it. V gave up 1 base and J gave up 0 bases, with 7 bases separating them. The CDR3 is made up of 14 amino acids. The V gene's germline CDR1 is SGHSN and CDR2 HYEKVE. The sample is drawn from a study of CD8+ T cells in alopecia areata. Study background: Female roughly 7-10-week-old C3H/HeJ recipients received skin from approximately 6-12-month-old C3H/HeJ graft donors with spontaneous alopecia. Study-level results: When scalp samples are sequenced, resident alphabeta T cells of normal skin are also captured. Between patients, shared TCR sequences were less clear than in mice. This was possibly due in part to HLA diversity in the patient population. Elevated clonality characterized lesional scalp relative to normal scalp, particularly in alopecia totalis/universalis.

Extraction of RNA preceded its reverse transcription into cDNA, which served as the sequencing template. Only in-frame clones appear in the TCRdb table, and some are missing; sequencing was by immunoSEQ multiplex PCR. In total the sample includes around 300,000 clones, none of them seen once. After pooling, cutaneous lymph node cells were sorted with CD4, CD8alpha, NKG2D, NKG2ACE and other markers. This TCR came from a C3H/HeJ mouse with alopecia areata. This line is of MHC haplotype H2-k. Sequencing used CD4+ T cells sorted from a lymph node. The J gene is TRBJ2-5, the V gene TRBV12-1; D gene ambiguous. CDR3 sequence reads: CASSLVINQDTQYF. CDR3 DNA (partial): TGTGCCAGCTCTCTTGTAATTAACCAAGAC.